These 29 T cell receptor beta chains originate from one sample sequenced in a study of blood T cell repertoires in COVID-19. TCRdb's copy holds only in-frame clones and misses some; the assay was immunoSEQ multiplex PCR. The sample includes more than 60,000 clones, about 85% of them seen just once. Sequences were obtained from peripheral blood. Receptor source: a man aged 55 to 70 with active or convalescent COVID-19.

This chain links TRBV19 with TRBJ1-1; 7 positions match TRBD1. Losses at the gene ends were 7 bases for V and 0 bases for J; bases not matched to a gene: 8. The germline gives CDR1 LNHDA, CDR2 SQIVND (reference sequence). The CDR3 is 15 residues long. CDR3 coding DNA: TGTGCCAGTAATCCGGGACAGAATTTGAACACTGAAGCTTTCTTT. Protein: CASNPGQNLNTEAFF. Full variable domain (outside the CDR3, taken from reference TRBV19 and TRBJ1-1): DGGITQSPKYLFRKEGQNVTLSCEQNLNHDAMYWYRQDPGQGLRLIYYSQIVNDFQKGDIAEGYSVSREKKESFPLTVTSAQKNPTAFYLCASNPGQNLNTEAFFGQGTRLTVV.

This clone occurred a few times. The V gene is TRBV7-2, the J gene TRBJ1-3; possibly TRBD1 for D (6 bases). Trimming cost V 5 bases and J 2 bases, with 13 bases left between them. The CDR3 has 15 residues. Germline V gene sequence: CDR1 SGHTA, CDR2 FQGNSA. The CDR3 nucleotides are TGTGCCAGCAGCGTGGGACCAGGGGCTGGAAACACCATATATTTT. It translates to CASSVGPGAGNTIYF. Filled out from reference TRBV7-2 and TRBJ1-3, the complete variable domain reads GAGVSQSPSNKVTEKGKDVELRCDPISGHTALYWYRQSLGQGLEFLIYFQGNSAPDKSGLPSDRFSAERTGGSVSTLTIQRTQQEDSAVYLCASSVGPGAGNTIYFGEGSWLTVV.

The chain combines TRBV5-4 with TRBJ1-1, with D perhaps TRBD1 (5 bases). The ends were cut back, 0 bases at V and 4 bases at J, with 10 bases in the middle. CDR3 length equals 14 residues. Per the germline V gene, CDR1 is SGHNT and CDR2 is YYREEE (reference sequence). The CDR3 region is CASSLGGDVTEAFF. CDR3 bases: TGTGCCAGCAGCTTGGGGGGGGATGTCACTGAAGCTTTCTTT.

The chain carries TRBV18 and TRBJ1-1, with a weak D call TRBD1 (6 bases). This CDR3 has 14 residues. The ends were cut back, 1 base at V and 1 base at J, with 7 bases in the middle. From germline, CDR1 is KGHSH and CDR2 LQKENI. Here the CDR3 DNA reads TGTGCCAGCTCACCACTACAGGGGAACACTGAAGCTTTCTTT. Translation gives CASSPLQGNTEAFF.

V is TRBV21-1 and J is TRBJ2-7; the D segment call TRBD2 is taken from the table without a DNA check. TRBV21-1 constitutes a pseudogene. The CDR3 extends over 13 amino acids. The chain's CDR3 is CARQTRFVAEQYF. The DNA for the CDR3 is TGTGCCCGACAGACTAGATTCGTAGCCGAGCAGTACTTC.

This chain connects TRBV4-1 to TRBJ2-5, with D possibly being TRBD1 (6 bases). Germline V CDR1 and CDR2: MGHRA, YSYEKL. This CDR3 has 15 residues. Between the trimmed V and J ends, which lost 1 base and 4 bases, there was a span of 13 bases. CDR3 residues: CASSQVGLGGETQYF. CDR3 DNA: TGCGCCAGCAGCCAAGTGGGGTTAGGGGGAGAGACCCAGTACTTC.

V is TRBV19 and J is TRBJ1-3; D possibly corresponds to TRBD1 (6 bases). V was trimmed by 5 bases and J by 2 bases, leaving 16 bases between them. Looked up from germline, CDR1 is LNHDA and CDR2 is SQIVND (reference sequence). The CDR3 length is 16 residues. CDR3 nucleotide sequence: TGTGCCAGTAGTGAACCCAGGGGCGCCGCTGGAAACACCATATATTTT. This sequence encodes CASSEPRGAAGNTIYF.

This clone was seen more than once but under ten times. V is TRBV7-9 and J is TRBJ2-7; no clear D. Germline CDR1 reads SEHNR; CDR2 reads FQNEAQ (reference sequence). CDR3 length: 13 residues. V lost 2 bases to trimming and J lost 1 base, with 6 bases between them. CDR3 bases: TGTGCCAGCAGCTTAACTCCTTCCTACGAGCAGTACTTC. Translated, it gives CASSLTPSYEQYF.

The chain links TRBV23-1 to TRBJ1-4, with TRBD1 matching 8 bases. TRBV23-1 belongs to the ORF category, with a function that is uncertain. CDR3 length equals 15 residues. With 1 base clipped from V and 14 bases from J, the junction kept 12 bases outside the gene matches. Written as DNA, the CDR3 is TGCGCCAGCAGTCAATTCCCCAGGGGGCGAGGAGGTCTGTTTTTT. Translation gives CASSQFPRGRGGLFF.

The chain is built from TRBV19 and TRBJ1-2; a possible D gene is TRBD1 (5 bases). CDR1 and CDR2 (germline): LNHDA, SQIVND (reference sequence). CDR3 length: 14 residues. V lost 3 bases to trimming and J lost 4 bases, with 12 bases between them. The CDR3 is CASSIERQFYGYTF. The CDR3 DNA reads TGTGCCAGTAGTATTGAAAGACAGTTCTATGGCTACACCTTC.

The chain is built from TRBV6-2 or TRBV6-3 and TRBJ1-1, with TRBD1 matching over 12 bases. V shed 5 bases and J 4 bases; nucleotides not matched to a gene: 8. The CDR3 runs 16 residues. Looked up from germline, CDR1 is MNHEY and CDR2 is SVGEGT. For the CDR3, the DNA is TGTGCCAGCAGTCTCCGGGACAGGGGGCCGGCCACTGAAGCTTTCTTT. Protein: CASSLRDRGPATEAFF.

V gene TRBV7-2 combines with J gene TRBJ2-5, with a tentative D call TRBD2 (6 bases). CDR3 length equals 14 residues. Trimming pared 4 bases from V and 2 bases from J, leaving 11 bases between. The V gene's germline CDR1 is SGHTA and CDR2 FQGNSA. CDR3 DNA: TGTGCCAGCAGCTCCCCGGGAGCGCAAGAGACCCAGTACTTC. As protein: CASSSPGAQETQYF. The full variable domain, rest sourced from reference TRBV7-2 and TRBJ2-5, is GAGVSQSPSNKVTEKGKDVELRCDPISGHTALYWYRQSLGQGLEFLIYFQGNSAPDKSGLPSDRFSAERTGGSVSTLTIQRTQQEDSAVYLCASSSPGAQETQYFGPGTRLLVL.

The chain has TRBV11-2 and TRBJ1-2; D perhaps matches TRBD1 (6 bases). The ends were cut back, 2 bases at V and 4 bases at J, with 14 bases in the middle. CDR3 length: 15 amino acids. Germline loops: CDR1 SGHAT, CDR2 FQNNGV. CDR3 residues: CASSLSTGLFYGYTF. The CDR3 DNA sequence: TGTGCCAGCAGCTTATCAACAGGGCTTTTCTATGGCTACACCTTC.

The chain employs TRBV11-2 and TRBJ2-7; D is possibly TRBD1 (6 bases). CDR3 size: 17 residues. Between the trimmed V and J ends, which lost 0 bases and 2 bases, there was a span of 17 bases. Germline CDR1 SGHAT, CDR2 FQNNGV. The CDR3 region has the DNA TGTGCCAGCAGCTTAGACACACAGGGCCGTGGCACCTACGAGCAGTACTTC. Protein sequence: CASSLDTQGRGTYEQYF.

This clone was detected only once. In DNA form, the CDR3 reads TGTGCCAGCAGTAGGAACAGGGCACCAAGCTACACCTTC. It specifies CASSRNRAPSYTF. The chain links TRBV6-2 or TRBV6-3 to TRBJ1-2; TRBD1 is a possible D gene (6 bases). V was shortened by 5 bases and J by 9 bases, with 16 bases between the two germline ends. Germline CDR1 reads MNHEY; CDR2 reads SVGEGT. The CDR3 is made up of 13 amino acids.

In this sample, this clone turned up a few times. The gene calls are TRBV19 and TRBJ2-2; the match to TRBD1 covers 9 bases. Germline trimming cut 5 bases from V and 4 bases from J; bases unmatched to any gene: 2. The germline CDR1 and CDR2 sequences are LNHDA and SQIVND (reference sequence). There are 14 residues in the CDR3. The CDR3 loop reads CASSLTGGTGELFF. CDR3 in DNA: TGTGCCAGTAGTCTGACAGGGGGCACCGGGGAGCTGTTTTTT.

This chain uses TRBV5-6 with TRBJ2-5, with D tentatively TRBD1 (6 bases). V was cut by 2 bases and J by 3 bases, with 8 bases left in between. CDR3 length: 13 amino acids. CDR1 and CDR2 from the germline V gene are SGHDT and YYEEEE. The CDR3 DNA sequence: TGTGCCAGCAGCTTAGGGACAAAAGAGACCCAGTACTTC. It translates to CASSLGTKETQYF.

V usage is TRBV6-5 and J usage is TRBJ1-5; D is possibly TRBD1 (6 bases). The germline CDR1 and CDR2 sequences are MNHEY and SVGAGI. V was pared by 0 bases and J by 4 bases, with 10 bases between. The length of the CDR3 is 15 residues. The CDR3 DNA is TGTGCCAGCAGTTACTCGCGGGGGCGAAATCAGCCCCAGCATTTT. Translation gives CASSYSRGRNQPQHF.

The V gene is TRBV7-9, the J gene TRBJ2-1; TRBD2 matches at 7 bases. The V segment lost 5 bases and the J segment 6 bases; nucleotides outside the gene matches: 7. Germline V gives CDR1 SEHNR, CDR2 FQNEAQ (reference sequence). The CDR3 extends over 14 amino acids. The CDR3 coding sequence is TGTGCCAGCAGCCCCTCACTAGCGTCCAATGAGCAGTTCTTC. Residues: CASSPSLASNEQFF.

The V call is TRBV9, the J call TRBJ1-4; D remains unclear. CDR1 is SGDLS and CDR2 is YYNGEE in the germline V gene. V lost 0 bases to trimming and J lost 8 bases, with 14 bases between them. The CDR3 has 15 residues. The CDR3 DNA reads as TGTGCCAGCAGCGTAGGTGGGAGAAGCCGGGAAAAACTGTTTTTT. This sequence encodes CASSVGGRSREKLFF.

V gene TRBV27 combines with J gene TRBJ1-1; 8 bases fit TRBD1. The junction had 16 bases not matched to a gene; V was cut back by 6 bases and J by 7 bases. Germline V lookup: CDR1 MNHEY, CDR2 SMNVEV (reference sequence). This CDR3 region has 16 residues. CDR3 bases: TGTGCCAGCAGCTTCTGGACAGGGAGCCTTAGGGGTGAAGCTTTCTTT. Translated, it gives CASSFWTGSLRGEAFF.

The V and J genes are TRBV7-2 and TRBJ2-3, with 13 bases identical to TRBD2. Germline trimming cut 5 bases from V and 4 bases from J; bases unmatched to any gene: 9. Germline CDR1 SGHTA, CDR2 FQGNSA. The length of the CDR3 is 17 residues. CDR3 protein: CASSPELAGGPSDTQYF. The CDR3, as DNA: TGTGCCAGCAGCCCAGAACTAGCGGGGGGGCCATCAGATACGCAGTATTTT.

This clone was observed a single time. This chain's CDR3 is CASTSGGTSNQPQHF. In DNA form, the CDR3 reads TGTGCCAGCACCTCTGGGGGGACTAGCAATCAGCCCCAGCATTTT. The chain combines TRBV28 with TRBJ1-5; tentative D call: TRBD1 (5 bases). V lost 7 bases and J lost 0, with 13 bases in between. This CDR3 comprises 15 residues. CDR1 is MDHEN and CDR2 is SYDVKM in the germline V gene.

This clone was recorded only once. The chain recombines TRBV4-2 with TRBJ1-4; the match to TRBD1 covers 7 bases. This CDR3 is 15 amino acids long. V shed 0 bases and J 8 bases; nucleotides not matched to a gene: 6. Germline CDR1 reads LGHNA; CDR2 reads YNFKEQ. The CDR3, as DNA: TGTGCCAGCAGCCAAGATCCCCGACAGGGAGAAAAACTGTTTTTT. Amino acids: CASSQDPRQGEKLFF.

The DNA of the CDR3 is TGTGCCAGCTCAGGAGCGGGTTCACCCCTCCACTTT. Its translation is CASSGAGSPLHF. The chain links TRBV6-5 to TRBJ1-6; D not resolved. Trimming stripped 8 bases from V and 9 bases from J, with 11 bases between. CDR3 length: 12 amino acids. CDR1 is MNHEY and CDR2 is SVGAGI in the germline V gene.

The CDR3 bases are TGTGCCAGCAGCCCCCATCGACAGGGGAGGGGAGGACACACTGAAGCTTTCTTT. Its translation is CASSPHRQGRGGHTEAFF. The chain is built from TRBV11-2 and TRBJ1-1; TRBD1 matches 8 bases. The germline V gene has CDR1 SGHAT and CDR2 FQNNGV. J was trimmed by 3 bases and V by 5 bases; bases with no gene match: 17. The CDR3 length is 18 residues. Full variable domain (outside the CDR3, taken from reference TRBV11-2 and TRBJ1-1): EAGVAQSPRYKIIEKRQSVAFWCNPISGHATLYWYQQILGQGPKLLIQFQNNGVVDDSQLPKDRFSAERLKGVDSTLKIQPAKLEDSAVYLCASSPHRQGRGGHTEAFFGQGTRLTVV.

This chain joins TRBV27 and TRBJ1-3; possible D gene TRBD1, 6 bases. The CDR3 has 15 amino acids. Germline V gene lookup returns CDR1 MNHEY and CDR2 SMNVEV (reference sequence). Trimming took off 4 bases at V and 4 bases at J, with 14 bases between the two ends. CDR3 loop: CASSSTDRSGNTIYF. In DNA form, the CDR3 reads TGTGCCAGCAGTTCCACGGACAGATCCGGAAACACCATATATTTT.

This chain links TRBV5-4 with TRBJ2-4, with D tentatively TRBD2 (5 bases). The V end was cut by 0 bases, the J end by 6 bases, with 10 bases between. Germline CDR1 and CDR2: SGHNT and YYREEE (reference sequence). CDR3 length equals 14 residues. CDR3 nucleotide sequence: TGTGCCAGCAGCTTGGATCCGGGAAGAAACATTCAGTACTTC. As protein: CASSLDPGRNIQYF. Combining the CDR3 with reference TRBV5-4 and TRBJ2-4 gives the whole variable domain ETGVTQSPTHLIKTRGQQVTLRCSSQSGHNTVSWYQQALGQGPQFIFQYYREEENGRGNFPPRFSGLQFPNYSSELNVNALELDDSALYLCASSLDPGRNIQYFGAGTRLSVL.

The rearrangement joins TRBV19 to TRBJ1-4; tentative D call: TRBD1 (5 bases). There are 16 residues in the CDR3. CDR1 is LNHDA, CDR2 SQIVND, per germline (reference sequence). Trimming left V 5 bases short and J 2 bases short, with 15 bases between. The CDR3 sequence is CASSLRTGGTNEKLFF. Written as DNA, the CDR3 is TGTGCCAGTAGTCTCCGGACCGGGGGGACTAATGAAAAACTGTTTTTT.